This T cell receptor beta chain came from a study of blood T cell repertoires in COVID-19. Study-level background: There were acute and convalescent COVID-19 samples, and they came from the United States, Italy and Spain. PBMCs, B-cell-depleted T cells, or T cells provided the cDNA or gDNA that made up the material.

Authors' processing steps: Amplification with reference gene primers provided the estimates of nucleated cell counts. Method: immunoSEQ multiplex PCR; TCRdb's copy keeps in-frame clones and lacks some. V and J calls and clone size are given by that table; D and trimming were obtained from the DNA. This table has around 400,000 clones, roughly 86% appearing once. This clone was seen once. Seattle patients were enrolled during active infection and followed longitudinally. This TCR was recovered from a woman aged 25 to 39 with COVID-19, enrolled during active disease. Sequencing was performed on peripheral blood.

CDR3 bases: TGCGCCAGCAGCTCTAACCCGCCAGAAGACGTCAGGACTGAAGCTTTCTTT. Translated: CASSSNPPEDVRTEAFF. The chain carries TRBV4-1 and TRBJ1-1; no reliable D call. Between the trimmed V and J ends, which lost 5 bases and 5 bases, there was a span of 24 bases. The CDR3 is made up of 17 amino acids. Germline CDR1 is MGHRA and CDR2 is YSYEKL.